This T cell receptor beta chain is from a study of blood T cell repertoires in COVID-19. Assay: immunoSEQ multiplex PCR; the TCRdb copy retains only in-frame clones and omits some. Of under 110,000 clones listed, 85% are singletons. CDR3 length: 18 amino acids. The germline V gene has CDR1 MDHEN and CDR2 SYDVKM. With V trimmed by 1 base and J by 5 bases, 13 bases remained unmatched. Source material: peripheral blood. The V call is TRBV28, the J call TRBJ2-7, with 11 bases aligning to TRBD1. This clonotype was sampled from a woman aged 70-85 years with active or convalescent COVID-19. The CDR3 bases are TGTGCCAGCAGTTTATCGAAATCGGGGGACAGGGGGAATAACGAGCAGTACTTC. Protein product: CASSLSKSGDRGNNEQYF.